This T cell receptor (beta chain) was obtained from a study of early T cells in non-severe SARS-CoV-2 infection. Across the study: Sequencing targeted bulk RNA from unsorted whole blood, leaving chains unpaired.

This clonotype was counted only a few times. Its specificity is not known. Study results and caveats: Database matching using VDJdb favored anti-spike CD8 responses, with private and CD4 specificities left missing.

Researchers tagged individual cDNA molecules with unique molecular identifiers. One entry per CDR3 protein results from TCRdb running MiXCR on the 5' RACE reads. The sample lists about 30,000 distinct CDR3 sequences; 5.6% were seen once. This receptor was taken from an adult who was a healthcare worker with PCR-confirmed SARS-CoV-2 infection or an uninfected control (not recorded which). The sequencing sample was made of whole blood.

The CDR3 DNA sequence: TGTGCCAGCAGGCATACAGGGGGCGCAGGGAACATTCAGTACTTC. Amino acids: CASRHTGGAGNIQYF. The chain joins TRBV6-2 or TRBV6-3 to TRBJ2-4; 9 bases are a match to TRBD1. The CDR3 is 15 amino acids. V trimming: 6 bases; J trimming: 7 bases; junction bases outside the gene matches: 10. Germline-derived CDR1 and CDR2 are MNHEY and SVGEGT.